The TCR beta chain under discussion was sequenced for a study of shared clonotypes between healthy human individuals. Study-level points and caveats: Only blood underwent sampling, and tissue repertoires likely differ. Memory subsets had estimated richness that was generally smaller than that of naive subsets.

Execution of the assay was at deep level. Using immunoSEQ multiplex PCR, the repertoire was profiled, and TCRdb retains in-frame clones only, with some absent. This sample yields around 1.9 million clones, of which roughly 93% are seen a single time; about 1.7% belongs to the top ten. Only CD45RO-negative cells positively selected for CCR7 counted as naive CD8 cells, so terminally differentiated effector memory CD45RA+ cells were excluded. Comment on this clone: Its antigen is not known.

Sequencing input: naive CD8+ T cells from PBMCs. The clonotype was recovered from a man between 18 and 35 years old in good health. Some clones in this sample may be carry-over from other donors' samples.

CDR3 in DNA: TGTGCCAGCAGCGCCGAGGGACTAGCGGTCTACGAGCAGTACTTC. As protein: CASSAEGLAVYEQYF. V is TRBV7-8 and J is TRBJ2-7; 11 bases map to TRBD2. This CDR3 comprises 15 residues. V shed 5 bases, J shed 3 bases, and the junction held 6 bases outside the gene matches. Germline CDR1 SGHVS, CDR2 FQNEAQ.